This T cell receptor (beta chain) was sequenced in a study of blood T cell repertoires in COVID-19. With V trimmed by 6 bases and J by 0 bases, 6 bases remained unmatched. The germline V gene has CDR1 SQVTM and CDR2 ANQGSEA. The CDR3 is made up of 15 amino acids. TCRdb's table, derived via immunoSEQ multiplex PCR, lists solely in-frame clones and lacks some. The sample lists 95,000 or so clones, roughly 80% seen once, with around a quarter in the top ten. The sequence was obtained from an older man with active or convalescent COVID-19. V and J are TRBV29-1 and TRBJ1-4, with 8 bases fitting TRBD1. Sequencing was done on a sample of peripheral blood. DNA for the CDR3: TGCAGCGTGGAGATGGGACAGGCAACTAATGAAAAACTGTTTTTT. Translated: CSVEMGQATNEKLFF.